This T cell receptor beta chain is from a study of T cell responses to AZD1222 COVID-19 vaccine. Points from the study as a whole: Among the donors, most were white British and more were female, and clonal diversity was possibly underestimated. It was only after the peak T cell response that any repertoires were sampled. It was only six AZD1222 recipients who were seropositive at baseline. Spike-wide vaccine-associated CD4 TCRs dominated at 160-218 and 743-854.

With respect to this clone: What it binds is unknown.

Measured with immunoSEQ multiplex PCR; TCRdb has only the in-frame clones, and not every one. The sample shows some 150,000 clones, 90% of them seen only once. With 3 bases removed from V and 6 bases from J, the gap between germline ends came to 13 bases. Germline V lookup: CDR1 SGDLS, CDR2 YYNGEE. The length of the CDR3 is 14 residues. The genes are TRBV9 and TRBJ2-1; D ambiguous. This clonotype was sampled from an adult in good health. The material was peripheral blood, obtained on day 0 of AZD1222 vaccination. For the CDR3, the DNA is TGTGCCAGCAGCGCCCGCCAGCCATCCAATGAGCAGTTCTTC. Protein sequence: CASSARQPSNEQFF.